This TCR beta chain was observed in a study of T cell clonotyping in hematopoietic cell transplantation. General observations from the study: Recipient TCR diversity dropped after transplant; expanded clonotypes rose from day 30 to 180. Graft donor and pretransplant recipient Inverse Simpson Index values predicted broader posttransplant TCR diversity. At the given depth, recipient repertoires were over 97% de novo clonotypes.

V was clipped by 1 base and J by 6 bases; unmatched bases: 11. CDR1 GTSNPN and CDR2 SVGIG come from the germline V gene (reference sequence). This CDR3 is 15 amino acids long. As to this clone: Its antigen remains unidentified.

TCRdb's copy holds only in-frame clones and misses some; the assay was immunoSEQ multiplex PCR. The sample has several thousand clones; more than 75% are singletons. This clonotype was sampled from a male patient aged 50 or older who had an allogeneic stem cell transplant from a related donor, so the T cells may come from the graft donor. Some clones in this sample may be carry-over from other donors' samples. Sequenced material: PBMCs, taken 100 days after allogeneic stem cell transplant. The V and J genes are TRBV30 and TRBJ1-2, with 7 bases matching TRBD1. The CDR3 protein is CAWSGMGQLQNGYTF. The CDR3 DNA sequence: TGTGCCTGGAGTGGGATGGGACAGCTCCAAAATGGCTACACCTTC.